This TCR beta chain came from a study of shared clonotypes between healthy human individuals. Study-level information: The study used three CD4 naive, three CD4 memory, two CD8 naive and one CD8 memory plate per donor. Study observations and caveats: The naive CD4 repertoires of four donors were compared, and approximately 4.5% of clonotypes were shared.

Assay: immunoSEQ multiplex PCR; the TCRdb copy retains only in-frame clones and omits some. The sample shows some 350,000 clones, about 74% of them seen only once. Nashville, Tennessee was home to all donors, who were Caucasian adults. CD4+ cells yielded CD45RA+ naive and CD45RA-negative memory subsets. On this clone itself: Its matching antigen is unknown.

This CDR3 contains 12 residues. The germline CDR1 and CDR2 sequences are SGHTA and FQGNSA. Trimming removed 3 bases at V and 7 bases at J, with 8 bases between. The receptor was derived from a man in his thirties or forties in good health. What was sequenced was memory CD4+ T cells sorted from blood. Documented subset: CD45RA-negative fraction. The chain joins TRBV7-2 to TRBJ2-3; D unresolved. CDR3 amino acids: CASSFGFNTQYF. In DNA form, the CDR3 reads TGTGCCAGCAGCTTTGGGTTCAATACGCAGTATTTT.